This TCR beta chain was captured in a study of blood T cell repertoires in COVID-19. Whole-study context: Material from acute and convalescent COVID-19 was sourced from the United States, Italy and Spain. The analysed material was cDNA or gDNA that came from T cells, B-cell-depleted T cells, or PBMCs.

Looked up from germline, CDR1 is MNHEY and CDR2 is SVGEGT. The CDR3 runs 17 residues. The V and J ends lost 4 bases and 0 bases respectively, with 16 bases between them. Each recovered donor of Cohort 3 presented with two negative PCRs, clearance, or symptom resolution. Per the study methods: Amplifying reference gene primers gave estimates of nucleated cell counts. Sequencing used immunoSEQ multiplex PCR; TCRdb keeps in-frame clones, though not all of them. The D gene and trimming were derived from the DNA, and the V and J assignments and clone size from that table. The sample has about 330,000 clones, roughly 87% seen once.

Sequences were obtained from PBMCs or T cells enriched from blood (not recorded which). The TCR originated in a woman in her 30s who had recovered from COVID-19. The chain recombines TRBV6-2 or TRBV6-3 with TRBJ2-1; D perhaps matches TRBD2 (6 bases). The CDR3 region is CASSSHGGMSSYNEQFF. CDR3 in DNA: TGTGCCAGCAGTTCCCATGGGGGGATGAGCTCCTACAATGAGCAGTTCTTC.